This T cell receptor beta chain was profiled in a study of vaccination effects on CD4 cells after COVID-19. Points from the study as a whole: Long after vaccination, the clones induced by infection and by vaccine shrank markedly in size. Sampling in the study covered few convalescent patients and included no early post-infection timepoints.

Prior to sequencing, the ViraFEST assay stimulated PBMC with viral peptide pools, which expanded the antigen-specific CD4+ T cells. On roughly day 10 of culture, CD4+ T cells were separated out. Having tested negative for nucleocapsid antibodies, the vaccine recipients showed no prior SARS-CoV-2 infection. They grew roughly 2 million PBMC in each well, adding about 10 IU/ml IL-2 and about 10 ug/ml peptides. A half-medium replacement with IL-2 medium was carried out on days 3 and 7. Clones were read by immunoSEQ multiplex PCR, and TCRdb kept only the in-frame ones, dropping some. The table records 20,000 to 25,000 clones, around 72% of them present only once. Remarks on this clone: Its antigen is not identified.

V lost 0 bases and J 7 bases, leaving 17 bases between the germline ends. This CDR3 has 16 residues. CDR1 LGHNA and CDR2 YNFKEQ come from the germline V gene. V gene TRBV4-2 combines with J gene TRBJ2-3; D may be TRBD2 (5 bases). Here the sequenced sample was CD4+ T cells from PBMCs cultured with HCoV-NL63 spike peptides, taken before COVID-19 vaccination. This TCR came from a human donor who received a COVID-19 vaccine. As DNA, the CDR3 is TGTGCCAGCAGCCAAGAAGAAGCGAGACTAAGTTATACGCAGTATTTT. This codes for CASSQEEARLSYTQYF.